This T cell receptor (beta chain) is from a study of blood T cell repertoires in COVID-19. Background on the study: Samples came from the United States, Italy and Spain, spanning acute and convalescent COVID-19. The cDNA or gDNA used as material had been derived from T cells, B-cell-depleted T cells, or PBMCs.

As originally analysed: It was from reference gene primer amplification that nucleated cell counts were estimated. TCRdb keeps only in-frame clones here, not all; method: immunoSEQ multiplex PCR. V and J calls and clone size come straight from that table; D and trimming were deduced from the DNA. The sample consists of some 200,000 clones, around 81% of them appearing once. This CDR3 spans 15 amino acids. CDR1 is SGHTS and CDR2 is YDEGEE in the germline V gene. Trimming took 7 bases from V and 5 from J; bases not matched to a gene: 10. Sequencing was carried out using peripheral blood. V gene TRBV5-8 combines with J gene TRBJ1-5; 9 positions agree with TRBD1. The receptor comes from an older woman with acute or convalescent COVID-19. The CDR3 DNA follows: TGTGCCAGCCGGCGGTTGGACAGGGGATATCAGCCCCAGCATTTT. It codes for CASRRLDRGYQPQHF.